This T cell receptor beta chain was captured by sequencing in a study of blood T cell repertoires in COVID-19. Clones were sequenced by immunoSEQ multiplex PCR, and TCRdb holds only the in-frame ones, with some missing. Of approximately 170,000 clones listed, less than 80% are singletons. The CDR3 totals 14 residues. Germline CDR1 and CDR2: LNHDA and SQIVND (reference sequence). V was shortened by 3 bases and J by 3 bases, with 11 bases between the two germline ends. The rearrangement uses TRBV19 and TRBJ1-2; maybe TRBD1 (6 bases). This TCR was recovered from a woman in her seventies in a cohort exposed to, infected with or recovered from COVID-19 (not recorded which). Sequencing input: PBMCs or T cells enriched from blood (not recorded which). CDR3 protein: CASSIRDTHYGYTF. CDR3 DNA: TGTGCCAGTAGTATCCGGGACACACACTATGGCTACACCTTC.